The 9 T cell receptor beta chains below were found in one sample sequenced in a study of blood T cell repertoires in COVID-19. Here immunoSEQ multiplex PCR was the method, and the copy in TCRdb shows in-frame clones only, minus some. The top ten hold about 1.7% of the sample, which has roughly 500,000 clones, roughly 90% seen once. What was sequenced was PBMCs or T cells enriched from blood (not recorded which). These receptors came from a woman aged 40 to 55 who had recovered from COVID-19.

The V call is TRBV6-5, the J call TRBJ1-2; 10 bases match TRBD1. CDR1 and CDR2 from the germline V gene are MNHEY and SVGAGI. After removal of 2 bases from V and 4 bases from J, the junction contained 4 bases not matched to a gene. CDR3 length: 15 residues. The CDR3 DNA sequence: TGTGCCAGCAGTTACCCGACAGGGGGCATCTATGGCTACACCTTC. Translated, it gives CASSYPTGGIYGYTF.

This chain's CDR3 is CASSLGSGGRVLVQYF. In nucleotides, the CDR3 is TGTGCCAGCAGCTTAGGATCGGGCGGGAGGGTCTTGGTGCAGTACTTC. The chain links TRBV7-6 to TRBJ2-7, with 9 bases that match TRBD2. Germline V gene data show CDR1 as SGHVS and CDR2 as FNYEAQ. This CDR3 is built from 16 residues. Unmatched junction bases numbered 13, after V lost 1 base and J lost 9 bases.

This sequence joins TRBV6-5 and TRBJ1-1; tentatively, D is TRBD1 (6 bases). This CDR3 spans 13 amino acids. With 10 bases removed from V and 10 bases from J, the gap between germline ends came to 22 bases. Germline values: CDR1 MNHEY, CDR2 SVGAGI. The CDR3 loop reads CATRIGDILSAFF. The CDR3 bases are TGTGCCACCCGAATCGGGGACATCTTATCAGCTTTCTTT.

CDR3 coding DNA: TGTGCCAGTAGTATTTGGGGGACTAGCGGCTCCTACAATGAGCAGTTCTTC. It is translated as CASSIWGTSGSYNEQFF. The rearrangement links TRBV19 to TRBJ2-1; 11 nucleotides match TRBD2. CDR1 and CDR2 from the germline V gene are LNHDA and SQIVND (reference sequence). This CDR3 has 17 residues. V dropped 3 bases and J dropped 0; count of bases not matched to a gene: 4.

V and J are TRBV18 and TRBJ2-3; tentatively, D is TRBD1 (6 bases). Germline-derived CDR1 and CDR2 are KGHSH and LQKENI. This CDR3 is 15 amino acids long. The V gene lost 3 bases and the J gene lost 6 bases, with 16 bases spanning the gap. The CDR3 coding sequence is TGTGCCAGCTCACCCCTACAGGGAACGTCGGATACGCAGTATTTT. Its protein is CASSPLQGTSDTQYF.

This clone was found once. The rearrangement joins TRBV10-3 to TRBJ2-5; TRBD1 matches at 7 bases. With 10 bases clipped from V and 1 base from J, the junction kept 6 bases outside the gene matches. The CDR3 is 13 residues long. From germline, CDR1 is ENHRY and CDR2 SYGVKD. The CDR3 nucleotides are TGTGCCACAAACAGGGGTCGCCAAGAGACCCAGTACTTC. Residues: CATNRGRQETQYF.

The rearrangement links TRBV5-6 to TRBJ2-3; TRBD2 matches at 8 bases. Germline trimming cut 0 bases from V and 5 bases from J; bases unmatched to any gene: 8. This CDR3 has 16 residues. Germline CDR1 is SGHDT and CDR2 is YYEEEE. CDR3 DNA sequence: TGTGCCAGCAGCTTGGGGGTAGCGGGAAATCAAGATACGCAGTATTTT. This sequence encodes CASSLGVAGNQDTQYF.

This clone was observed a single time. This chain connects TRBV7-8 to TRBJ1-6; D is undetermined. Germline CDR1 reads SGHVS; CDR2 reads FQNEAQ. Deletions cut 6 bases from V and 0 bases from J, with 9 bases between. This CDR3 has 15 residues. The CDR3 is CASRRESSYNSPLHF. Written as DNA, the CDR3 is TGTGCCAGCAGACGAGAGAGCTCCTATAATTCACCCCTCCACTTT. The full variable domain, rest sourced from reference TRBV7-8 and TRBJ1-6, is GAGVSQSPRYKVAKRGQDVALRCDPISGHVSLFWYQQALGQGPEFLTYFQNEAQLDKSGLPSDRFFAERPEGSVSTLKIQRTQQEDSAVYLCASRRESSYNSPLHFGNGTRLTVT.

This chain joins TRBV29-1 and TRBJ2-2; a weak D match, TRBD1 (6 bases). The V gene's germline CDR1 is SQVTM and CDR2 ANQGSEA. The CDR3 sequence is 14 residues long. Trimming removed 0 bases at V and 6 bases at J, with 11 bases between. The CDR3 protein is CSVEEPYRAGELFF. In nucleotides, the CDR3 is TGCAGCGTTGAAGAACCTTACAGGGCCGGGGAGCTGTTTTTT.